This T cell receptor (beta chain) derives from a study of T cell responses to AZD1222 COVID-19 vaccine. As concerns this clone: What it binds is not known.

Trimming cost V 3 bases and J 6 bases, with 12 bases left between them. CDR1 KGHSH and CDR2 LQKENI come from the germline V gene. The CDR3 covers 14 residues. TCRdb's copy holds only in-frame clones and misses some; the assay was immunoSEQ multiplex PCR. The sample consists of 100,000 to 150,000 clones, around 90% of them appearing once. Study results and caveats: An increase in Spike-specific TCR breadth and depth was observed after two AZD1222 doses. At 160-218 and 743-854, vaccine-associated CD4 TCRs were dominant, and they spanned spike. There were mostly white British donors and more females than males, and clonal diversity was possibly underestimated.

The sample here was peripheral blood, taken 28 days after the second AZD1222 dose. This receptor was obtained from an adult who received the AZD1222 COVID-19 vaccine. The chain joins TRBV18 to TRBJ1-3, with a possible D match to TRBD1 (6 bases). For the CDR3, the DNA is TGTGCCAGCTCACCCGGGACATCCCTAAACACCATATATTTT. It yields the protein CASSPGTSLNTIYF.